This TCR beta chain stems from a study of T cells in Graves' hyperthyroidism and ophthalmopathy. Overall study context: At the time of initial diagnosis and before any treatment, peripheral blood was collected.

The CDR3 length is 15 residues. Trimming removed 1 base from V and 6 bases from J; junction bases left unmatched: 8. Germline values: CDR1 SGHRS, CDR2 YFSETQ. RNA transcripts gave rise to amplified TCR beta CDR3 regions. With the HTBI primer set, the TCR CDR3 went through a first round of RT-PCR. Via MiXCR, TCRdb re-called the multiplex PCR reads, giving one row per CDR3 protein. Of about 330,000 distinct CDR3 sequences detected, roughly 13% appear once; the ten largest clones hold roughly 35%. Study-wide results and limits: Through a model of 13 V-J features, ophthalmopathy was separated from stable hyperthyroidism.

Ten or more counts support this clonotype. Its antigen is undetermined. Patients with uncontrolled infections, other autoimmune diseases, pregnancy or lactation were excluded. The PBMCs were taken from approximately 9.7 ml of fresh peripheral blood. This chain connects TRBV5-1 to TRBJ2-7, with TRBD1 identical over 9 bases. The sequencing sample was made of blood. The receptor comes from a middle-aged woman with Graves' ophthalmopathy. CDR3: CASSLRGQGVSEQYF. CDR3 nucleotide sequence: TGCGCCAGCAGCTTGCGGGGACAGGGAGTAAGCGAGCAGTACTTC.